This T cell receptor beta chain was captured by sequencing in a study of cytomegalovirus exposure and HLA in healthy donors. Vbeta (60) and Jbeta (13) primers were used in the PCR. The assay was immunoSEQ multiplex PCR, and TCRdb's table has in-frame clones only and misses some. The sample carries over 150,000 clones, around 79% recorded once. On this clone: Its antigen is undetermined. The identical CDR3 is also encoded by other nucleotide sequences in the sample.

General study results and limits: Sequencing likely caused a cluster of highly shared sequence variants.

Trimming left V 7 bases short and J 0 bases short, with 14 bases between. The CDR3 has 15 residues. Germline CDR1 is SNHLY and CDR2 is FYNNEI. Specimen: PBMCs. This TCR was sampled from a middle-aged man in good health and CMV-seronegative. The rearrangement uses TRBV2 and TRBJ2-3; the D gene is possibly TRBD2 (5 bases). CDR3 sequence reads: CASTPYSGSTDTQYF. CDR3 sequence (DNA): TGTGCCAGCACTCCCTACTCGGGGAGCACAGATACGCAGTATTTT.